One sample yielded the 3 T cell receptor beta chains listed below, sequenced in a study of T cell repertoires in cytomegalovirus infection. No antigen has been assigned to these receptors. TCRdb independently ran MiXCR on the reads; one entry per CDR3 protein. This repertoire shows around 69,000 distinct CDR3 sequences, about 20% found once; its top ten account for around 70%. Sequencing was performed on CD8+ T cells from cultured PBMCs, taken from culture after CMV antigen stimulation. The receptors were gathered from a human donor in good health (CMV status not recorded). Some clones in this sample may be carry-over from other donors' samples.

The genes are TRBV19 and TRBJ2-7; TRBD1 aligns across 11 bases. Germline CDR1 reads LNHDA; CDR2 reads SQIVND (reference sequence). The length of the CDR3 is 13 residues. V lost 9 bases to trimming and J lost 2 bases; unmatched junction nucleotides: 3. The CDR3 DNA is TGTGCCAGAGAGGGACAGGGGGCCTACGAGCAGTACTTC. Residues: CAREGQGAYEQYF.

This rearrangement joins TRBV7-8 to TRBJ2-2; D uncertain. Trimming cost V 1 base and J 4 bases, with 16 bases left between them. Germline assignment: CDR1 SGHVS and CDR2 FQNEAQ. This CDR3 comprises 17 residues. CDR3 amino acids: CASSLGEAVGRTGELFF. The CDR3 DNA follows: TGTGCCAGCAGCTTAGGAGAGGCCGTGGGTCGCACCGGGGAGCTGTTTTTT.

The chain uses TRBV4-1 and TRBJ2-7, with D possibly TRBD1 on 6 matching bases. The CDR3 spans 15 residues. CDR1 and CDR2 (germline): MGHRA, YSYEKL. Trimming removed 4 bases from V and 9 bases from J, with 22 bases in between. The CDR3 sequence is CASSLEGHVYEWQYF. CDR3 in DNA: TGCGCCAGCAGCCTCGAGGGACACGTCTACGAGTGGCAGTACTTC.